A selection of T cell receptor beta chains follows, all from one sample in a study of blood T cell repertoires in COVID-19. Some clones are missing from TCRdb's copy, which holds only in-frame ones; the method was immunoSEQ multiplex PCR. The sample has 270,000 or so clones, approximately 90% seen once. Sequenced input: PBMCs or T cells enriched from blood (not recorded which). These receptors all come from a man aged 35-49 years who had been exposed to COVID-19. CDR3s include the opening cysteine and the closing phenylalanine or tryptophan. Each record gives: clone size, D gene, J gene, V gene, CDR3 DNA, CDR3 protein. D genes are given only for firm matches. Part of the rows lack a size; the others show once, few, many or a class for expanded clones.

.,.,TRBJ1-2,TRBV27,TGTGCCAGCAGCTTTAGACAGTCATATGGCTACACCTTC,CASSFRQSYGYTF
.,.,TRBJ2-3,TRBV19,TGTGCCAGTAGTGACCAGAGGGTTGGAGATACGCAGTATTTT,CASSDQRVGDTQYF
.,.,TRBJ1-3,TRBV30,TGTGCCTGGAGTGCGGACAGTCTGAGAGGGAACACCATATATTTT,CAWSADSLRGNTIYF
once,.,TRBJ2-1,TRBV15,TGTGCCACCAATACGAGGCCTCCGCGGGATGAGCAGTTCTTC,CATNTRPPRDEQFF
.,TRBD2,TRBJ2-1,TRBV2,TGTGCCAGCATGCCGGTTGACGGGAGGACTTACAATGAGCAGTTCTTC,CASMPVDGRTYNEQFF
.,TRBD1,TRBJ1-1,TRBV3-1/TRBV3-2,TGTGCCAGCAGCCAAAACAGGGGGGGGAACACTGAAGCTTTCTTT,CASSQNRGGNTEAFF
.,TRBD1,TRBJ1-1,TRBV28,TGTGCCAGCATTAAACAGGGGAGTACTGAAGCTTTCTTT,CASIKQGSTEAFF
.,.,TRBJ2-7,TRBV4-2,TGTGCCAGCAGCCAAGATGGCGGCGGATCCTACGAGCAGTACTTC,CASSQDGGGSYEQYF
.,TRBD1,TRBJ2-1,TRBV28,TGTGCCAGCACGGGACAGGGCACCTACAATGAGCAGTTCTTC,CASTGQGTYNEQFF
.,.,TRBJ1-2,TRBV7-9,TGTGCCAGCAGCCCCCGAATGACAGCCTCACTGAACTATGGCTACACCTTC,CASSPRMTASLNYGYTF
.,.,TRBJ2-7,TRBV7-6,TGTGCCAGCAGCTTAGGATTGCGCGCCCACGAGCAGTACTTC,CASSLGLRAHEQYF
.,TRBD2,TRBJ2-7,TRBV7-9,TGTGCCAGCAGCAGTACCGGGACTAGCGATTACGAGCAGTACTTC,CASSSTGTSDYEQYF
.,.,TRBJ2-1,TRBV5-1,TGCGCCAGCAGCTTGGCCGGCGAGGCTGGGCAGTTCTTC,CASSLAGEAGQFF
.,TRBD1,TRBJ1-5,TRBV7-9,TGTGCCAGCAGCTTAGGACAGGGCGCTCAGCCCCAGCATTTT,CASSLGQGAQPQHF
.,TRBD2,TRBJ2-7,TRBV2,TGTGCCAGCAGAGCGAGACTAGCGGGAGGGAACGAGCAGTACTTC,CASRARLAGGNEQYF
.,.,TRBJ2-2,TRBV7-3,TGTGCCAGCAGAAGGGACTCCGCGAACACCGGGGAGCTGTTTTTT,CASRRDSANTGELFF
once,.,TRBJ1-2,TRBV7-2,TGTGCCAGCAGCTTAGTTCGAGGTGGCATTGAGGGTGGCTACACCTTC,CASSLVRGGIEGGYTF
.,.,TRBJ2-2,TRBV9,TGTGCCAGCAACATAGGGGGGACAGAAAACACCGGGGAGCTGTTTTTT,CASNIGGTENTGELFF
.,.,TRBJ1-5,TRBV15,TGTGCCACCAGCAGAGATCCCCTCAGTGATCAGCCCCAGCATTTT,CATSRDPLSDQPQHF
few,.,TRBJ2-7,TRBV4-1,TGCGCCAGCAGCCAAGATCAGGGATACGAGCAGTACTTC,CASSQDQGYEQYF
.,.,TRBJ1-1,TRBV11-3,TGTGCCAGCAGCGTCAGGGGAACTGAAGCTTTCTTT,CASSVRGTEAFF
.,.,TRBJ1-2,TRBV27,TGTGCCAGCAGTTTTGGGGGAGGTGATGGCTACACCTTC,CASSFGGGDGYTF
few,TRBD2,TRBJ2-3,TRBV28,TGTGCCAGCAGTCAAGCGGGAGGAAGCACAGATACGCAGTATTTT,CASSQAGGSTDTQYF
once,.,TRBJ1-2,TRBV4-2,TGTGCCAGCAGCCCACCTTCCCCAGGGCAATATGACTCTGGCTACACCTTC,CASSPPSPGQYDSGYTF
.,TRBD1,TRBJ2-7,TRBV6-5,TGTGCCGGACGACAGGGCTACCACGAGCAGTACTTC,CAGRQGYHEQYF
.,.,TRBJ1-1,TRBV18,TGTGCCAGCTCACCTACGGTGAACACTGAAGCTTTCTTT,CASSPTVNTEAFF
once,TRBD1,TRBJ2-7,TRBV2,TGTGCCAGCAGTGGGGGACAGGGTATATACGAGCAGTACTTC,CASSGGQGIYEQYF
.,.,TRBJ2-2,TRBV19,TGTGCCAGTGAGGATTACCAGGGGTCCGGGGAGCTGTTTTTT,CASEDYQGSGELFF
.,TRBD1,TRBJ2-7,TRBV30,TGTGCCTGGGATCCCGGGACAGGGAAGTTCGACGAGCAGTACTTC,CAWDPGTGKFDEQYF
.,.,TRBJ2-5,TRBV5-4,TGTGCCAGCAGCTTGGTATTTGACCAAGAGACCCAGTACTTC,CASSLVFDQETQYF
.,.,TRBJ2-3,TRBV6-4,TGTGCCAGCAGTGTTCTAGCAACTAGCACAGATACGCAGTATTTT,CASSVLATSTDTQYF
.,TRBD2,TRBJ2-2,TRBV5-4,TGTGCCAGCAGTACTGGCGGGAGGTACACCGGGGAGCTGTTTTTT,CASSTGGRYTGELFF
.,TRBD2,TRBJ2-1,TRBV6-4,TGTGCCAGCAGTGAGACTAGCGGGAGCTATGAGCAGTTCTTC,CASSETSGSYEQFF
.,TRBD1,TRBJ2-7,TRBV27,TGTGCCAGCAGTTTTGGGACAGGGGGCGCGGGTGAGCAGTACTTC,CASSFGTGGAGEQYF
.,TRBD1,TRBJ2-5,TRBV4-1,TGCGCCAGCAGCCTCTCGACAGGGGTAGCGGAGACCCAGTACTTC,CASSLSTGVAETQYF
.,TRBD2,TRBJ2-2,TRBV5-1,TGCGCCAGCAGCTTGCGGGGGGGACTAGCGGGAGGCCTCAAGAACACCGGGGAGCTGTTTTTT,CASSLRGGLAGGLKNTGELFF
few,.,TRBJ2-1,TRBV5-5,TGTGCCAGCAGCTTGATGTACAGTTCCTCCTACAATGAGCAGTTCTTC,CASSLMYSSSYNEQFF
.,.,TRBJ2-1,TRBV7-3,TGTGCCAGCAGCCCATTTGCAGGAACCTACAATGAGCAGTTCTTC,CASSPFAGTYNEQFF
once,.,TRBJ2-7,TRBV13,TGTGCCAGCAGCGTCTTGCTAGGGGTGAGCTACGAGCAGTACTTC,CASSVLLGVSYEQYF
once,TRBD2,TRBJ2-3,TRBV7-8,TGTGCCAGCAGCTTCGCTCCTAGCGGGGTCACAGATACGCAGTATTTT,CASSFAPSGVTDTQYF
.,TRBD2,TRBJ2-1,TRBV28,TGTGCCAGCAGCCGAGGACTAGCGGGATTCGATGAGCAGTTCTTC,CASSRGLAGFDEQFF
.,.,TRBJ2-1,TRBV14,TGTGCCAGCAGCCAAGATGTGGGGGGGGCCTCCTACAATGAGCAGTTCTTC,CASSQDVGGASYNEQFF